Listed below are T cell receptor beta chains from one sample, sequenced in a study of T cell repertoires in cytomegalovirus infection. TCRdb reprocessed the reads with MiXCR, giving one entry per CDR3 protein. Seen here are around 69,000 distinct CDR3 sequences, 25% to 30% observed once, and the top ten hold 59%. No antigen has been assigned to these receptors. The sample was CD8+ T cells from cultured PBMCs, taken from culture after CMV antigen stimulation. Every receptor here comes from a human donor in good health (CMV status not recorded). Some clones in this sample may be carry-over from other donors' samples. CDR3s include the opening cysteine and the closing phenylalanine or tryptophan. The D gene is left open where the match is weak. A clone size is listed for some rows: how often the clone was seen (once, few, many), or a class if it is expanded.

v_call	clone_size	d_call	j_call	cdr3_aa	cdr3_nt
TRBV24-1	few	-	TRBJ2-2	CATSDLGTGELFF	TGTGCCACCAGTGATTTGGGCACAGGGGAGCTGTTTTTT
TRBV20-1	many	-	TRBJ2-7	CSARAPAGDRYEQYF	TGCAGTGCTAGAGCTCCGGCAGGGGACCGCTACGAGCAGTACTTC
TRBV5-1	once	-	TRBJ1-1	CASSLEQGVGKGEAFF	TGCGCCAGCAGCTTGGAACAGGGAGTGGGAAAAGGAGAAGCTTTCTTT
TRBV7-8	-	TRBD1	TRBJ1-1	CASSFDRVKMNTEAFF	TGTGCCAGCAGCTTCGACAGGGTAAAGATGAACACTGAAGCTTTCTTT
TRBV7-6	-	-	TRBJ2-7	CASSLLVSDEQYF	TGTGCCAGCAGCTTACTAGTTTCGGACGAGCAGTACTTC
TRBV5-6	many	TRBD1	TRBJ2-1	CASSRYRDRYLLGYNEQFF	TGTGCCAGCAGCAGGTACCGGGACAGGTATCTATTAGGTTACAATGAGCAGTTCTTC
TRBV20-1	-	-	TRBJ2-1	CSAHSGYNEQFF	TGCAGTGCCCACAGCGGATACAATGAGCAGTTCTTC
TRBV20-1	-	TRBD1	TRBJ2-7	CSASGSRTGLLSYEQYF	TGCAGTGCTAGCGGTTCCAGGACAGGCCTCCTCTCCTACGAGCAGTACTTC
TRBV30	-	-	TRBJ1-1	CAWVGYGAFF	TGTGCCTGGGTGGGCTACGGGGCTTTCTTT
TRBV7-9	few	TRBD2	TRBJ2-1	CASTSGTSLSEQFF	TGTGCCAGCACCTCCGGGACTAGCTTGTCTGAGCAGTTCTTC
TRBV28	-	TRBD1	TRBJ2-1	CASSFLPGQGYNEQFF	TGTGCCAGCAGTTTCCTTCCGGGACAGGGCTACAATGAGCAGTTCTTC
TRBV2	-	-	TRBJ1-4	CASREASLNEKLFF	TGTGCCAGCAGGGAAGCCAGTTTAAATGAAAAACTGTTTTTT
TRBV11-2	-	TRBD2	TRBJ2-2	CASTEPGLAGAGELFF	TGTGCCAGCACCGAACCGGGACTAGCGGGAGCCGGGGAGCTGTTTTTT
TRBV3-1	-	-	TRBJ2-1	CASSQVLGDNEQFF	TGTGCCAGCAGCCAAGTCCTTGGCGACAATGAGCAGTTCTTC
TRBV24-1	-	-	TRBJ2-2	CATSAWGEFAGELFF	TGTGCCACCAGTGCCTGGGGGGAGTTCGCCGGGGAGCTGTTTTTT
TRBV10-3	many	TRBD2	TRBJ2-3	CAISESMVAGVTDTQYF	TGTGCCATCAGTGAGTCGATGGTAGCGGGAGTGACAGATACGCAGTATTTT
TRBV27	-	TRBD2	TRBJ2-5	CASRPAGGDETQYF	TGTGCCAGCAGACCCGCGGGGGGAGATGAGACCCAGTACTTC
TRBV5-1	few	-	TRBJ2-2	CASSLDWGTGELFF	TGCGCCAGCAGCTTGGACTGGGGCACCGGGGAGCTGTTTTTT
TRBV19	once	TRBD2	TRBJ2-2	CASSPGLLTGELFF	TGTGCCAGTAGTCCGGGACTACTGACCGGGGAGCTGTTTTTT
TRBV6-2/TRBV6-3	-	-	TRBJ2-1	CASDNYRETWSPYNEQFF	TGTGCCAGCGATAATTACAGGGAAACTTGGAGTCCCTACAATGAGCAGTTCTTC
TRBV6-6	-	-	TRBJ2-4	CATLLTNGENIQYF	TGTGCCACACTACTTACAAACGGGGAGAACATTCAGTACTTC
TRBV7-2	many	-	TRBJ1-3	CASSAGSGNTIYF	TGTGCCAGCAGCGCCGGCTCTGGAAACACCATATATTTT
TRBV10-3	-	TRBD1	TRBJ1-3	CAIMRGHGNTIYF	TGTGCCATCATGAGGGGGCACGGAAACACCATATATTTT
TRBV4-3	few	-	TRBJ2-3	CASSQEFQGADTQYF	TGCGCCAGCAGCCAAGAATTCCAGGGAGCAGATACGCAGTATTTT
TRBV5-1	few	-	TRBJ2-2	CASGRTVSGELFF	TGCGCCAGCGGCAGGACAGTCTCCGGGGAGCTGTTTTTT
TRBV7-3	many	TRBD1	TRBJ2-7	CASSPGGQGPYEQYF	TGTGCCAGCAGCCCTGGCGGACAGGGTCCCTACGAGCAGTACTTC
TRBV7-9	-	-	TRBJ2-7	CASSSSRITYEQYF	TGTGCCAGCAGCTCCAGCCGAATAACCTACGAGCAGTACTTC
TRBV6-2/TRBV6-3	-	-	TRBJ2-3	CASRPGLTGLADTQYF	TGTGCCAGCAGACCGGGACTTACAGGGCTGGCAGATACGCAGTATTTT
TRBV18	few	TRBD1	TRBJ1-1	CASSPPQGAVVEAFF	TGTGCCAGCTCACCACCCCAGGGGGCTGTGGTTGAAGCTTTCTTT
TRBV27	-	-	TRBJ1-2	CASSPGGLVGYTF	TGTGCCAGCAGCCCCGGGGGCCTCGTTGGCTACACCTTC
TRBV4-1	few	-	TRBJ2-7	CASSQGEGAYEQYF	TGCGCCAGCAGCCAAGGGGAAGGAGCCTACGAGCAGTACTTC
TRBV2	many	-	TRBJ1-2	CARRDGLNYGYTF	TGTGCCAGGAGGGACGGACTTAACTATGGCTACACCTTC
TRBV27	few	-	TRBJ1-1	CASSLTAGNTEAFF	TGTGCCAGCAGTTTAACGGCGGGGAACACTGAAGCTTTCTTT
TRBV6-1	-	-	TRBJ2-2	CASSYVHGELFF	TGTGCCAGCAGTTACGTTCACGGGGAGCTGTTTTTT
TRBV7-6	-	TRBD2	TRBJ2-2	CANSLLAGKNTGELFF	TGTGCCAACAGCTTACTAGCGGGGAAGAACACCGGGGAGCTGTTTTTT
TRBV7-4	-	TRBD2	TRBJ2-1	CASSLLGTSGAEYNEQFF	TGTGCCAGCAGCTTATTGGGGACTAGCGGGGCCGAATACAATGAGCAGTTCTTC
TRBV7-4	-	-	TRBJ2-5	CASRGAGFQETQYF	TGTGCCAGCAGAGGTGCCGGGTTTCAAGAGACCCAGTACTTC
TRBV6-2/TRBV6-3	-	-	TRBJ2-5	CASSYGLSGGGSETQYF	TGTGCCAGCAGTTACGGATTATCCGGAGGGGGTTCAGAGACCCAGTACTTC
TRBV4-3	many	-	TRBJ2-7	CASSQAPDTTYEQYF	TGCGCCAGCAGCCAAGCCCCCGACACCACCTACGAGCAGTACTTC
TRBV7-2	many	-	TRBJ1-2	CASSRGRSRLLGGYTF	TGTGCCAGCAGCCGCGGACGGAGCCGGTTGCTTGGTGGCTACACCTTC
TRBV27	-	-	TRBJ2-2	CANSLAPGELFF	TGTGCCAACAGTTTAGCCCCCGGGGAGCTGTTTTTT
TRBV6-1	-	-	TRBJ2-7	CASSEAGDGAYEQYF	TGTGCCAGCAGTGAAGCAGGGGACGGGGCCTACGAGCAGTACTTC
TRBV29-1	-	TRBD1	TRBJ2-1	CSVESPGQGFYNEQFF	TGCAGCGTTGAGAGTCCGGGACAGGGCTTTTACAATGAGCAGTTCTTC
TRBV7-2	few	-	TRBJ2-2	CASNLGGDPTGELFF	TGTGCCAGCAACCTCGGAGGGGACCCAACCGGGGAGCTGTTTTTT
TRBV27	few	-	TRBJ1-5	CASRGMNQPQHF	TGTGCCAGCAGGGGGATGAATCAGCCCCAGCATTTT
TRBV19	-	TRBD2	TRBJ2-7	CASSTSGSGTYEQYF	TGTGCCAGTAGCACAAGCGGGAGCGGGACCTACGAGCAGTACTTC
TRBV4-3	-	TRBD1	TRBJ1-2	CASSQDRAGGSNYGYTF	TGCGCCAGCAGCCAAGATAGGGCAGGGGGATCTAACTATGGCTACACCTTC
TRBV7-2	many	-	TRBJ1-6	CASSFTGQLNSPLHF	TGTGCCAGCAGCTTCACCGGACAGCTAAATTCACCCCTCCACTTT
TRBV15	many	TRBD1	TRBJ1-5	CATSRPDRGRNQPQHF	TGTGCCACCAGCAGACCTGACAGGGGCCGCAATCAGCCCCAGCATTTT
TRBV27	many	TRBD1	TRBJ1-6	CASSLDREGSPLHF	TGTGCCAGCAGTTTGGACAGGGAGGGTTCACCCCTCCACTTT
TRBV12-3/TRBV12-4	-	-	TRBJ1-5	CASSLGLGALYSNQPQHF	TGTGCCAGCAGTTTAGGTCTGGGGGCCCTATATAGCAATCAGCCCCAGCATTTT
TRBV7-9	few	-	TRBJ2-5	CASSWGTRETQYF	TGTGCCAGCAGCTGGGGGACCCGGGAGACCCAGTACTTC
TRBV12-3/TRBV12-4	few	TRBD1	TRBJ2-7	CASSLQGADEQYF	TGTGCCAGCAGCTTGCAGGGGGCTGATGAGCAGTACTTC
TRBV20-1	few	TRBD1	TRBJ2-7	CSAVPGQDVSYEQYF	TGCAGTGCTGTCCCGGGACAGGATGTCTCCTACGAGCAGTACTTC
TRBV27	-	TRBD2	TRBJ2-1	CATLAGRHNNEQFF	TGTGCCACCTTAGCGGGACGCCACAACAATGAGCAGTTCTTC